This T cell receptor (beta chain) was sequenced in a study of cytomegalovirus exposure and HLA in healthy donors. At the level of the study: Early on, a data release was issued that held tens of millions of unique TCRs from HLA-typed donors.

Of note for this clone: Its antigen is unidentified.

Use of 60 Vbeta and 13 Jbeta primers characterized the PCR. Study processing details: As a later analysis found, there were 70 million to 90 million unique TCR beta chains, of which roughly 11 million were shared. The protocol was immunoSEQ multiplex PCR, while the TCRdb copy is restricted to in-frame clones and leaves out a portion. That table supplies the V and J calls and clone size; D and trimming were determined from the DNA. The sample yields roughly 120,000 clones, roughly two thirds seen once. Germline lookup yields CDR1 SGHRS and CDR2 YFSETQ. The CDR3 sequence is 14 residues long. V dropped 4 bases and J dropped 4; count of bases not matched to a gene: 3. Study-level results: According to the study, approximately 150 TCR beta chains were cytomegalovirus-associated. Later analysis revealed greater clonal expansion in HLA-associated TCR beta chains than in equally common others.

This TCR came from a man younger than 45 in good health and CMV-seropositive. Sequenced: PBMCs. The chain recombines TRBV5-1 with TRBJ1-2; 11 nucleotides line up with TRBD1. CDR3 nucleotides: TGCGCCAGCAGCACGGACAGGGGGCTCTATGGCTACACCTTC. Translation gives CASSTDRGLYGYTF.